These 9 T cell receptor beta chains were all obtained from the same sample, sequenced in a study of blood T cells in healthy people across ages. A second about 6 to 12 cycle PCR used barcoded and J-beta primers. A single record per CDR3 protein comes from TCRdb applying MiXCR to the 5' RACE reads. The sample lists hundreds of thousands of distinct CDR3 sequences; roughly 31% were seen once. The specimen was blood. These receptors all come from a woman of 80 years or more in good health.

This clonotype has just a few counts. The chain employs TRBV28 and TRBJ1-1; 10 nucleotides line up with TRBD1. The V gene end was trimmed by 5 bases and the J gene end by 11 bases; junction bases not matched to a gene: 14. Germline assignment: CDR1 MDHEN and CDR2 SYDVKM. This CDR3 is 15 amino acids long. The CDR3 here is CASSRPGQGPVVAFF. The CDR3 nucleotides are TGTGCCAGCAGTCGCCCGGGACAGGGGCCCGTTGTGGCTTTCTTT.

This chain connects TRBV7-9 to TRBJ2-2; TRBD1 is a possible D gene (5 bases). Trimming took 5 bases from V and 6 from J, leaving 10 bases between them. The CDR3 spans 13 residues. CDR1 is SEHNR, CDR2 FQNEAQ, per germline (reference sequence). The CDR3 loop is CASSPEGAGELFF. The CDR3 coding sequence is TGTGCCAGCAGCCCAGAAGGGGCCGGGGAGCTGTTTTTT.

At least ten counts were recorded for this clonotype. The rearrangement joins TRBV29-1 to TRBJ2-5; D is undetermined. Trimming stripped 0 bases from V and 2 bases from J, with 13 bases between. Germline V gene sequence: CDR1 SQVTM, CDR2 ANQGSEA. The CDR3 sequence is 15 residues long. CDR3 sequence: CSVEDRYGLQETQYF. DNA for the CDR3: TGCAGCGTTGAAGATCGGTACGGTCTACAAGAGACCCAGTACTTC.

This clonotype came up many times. This chain links TRBV12-3 or TRBV12-4 with TRBJ2-1, with 11 bases identical to TRBD2. The CDR3 runs to 15 residues. The V and J ends lost 3 bases and 9 bases, in that order; junction bases with no gene match: 7. In DNA, the CDR3 is TGTGCCAGCAGTTTTAGCGGGGGGGCAGTCGCTGAGCAGTTCTTC. Amino acid sequence: CASSFSGGAVAEQFF.

This clonotype was seen ten or more times. The V and J genes are TRBV7-9 and TRBJ1-2; D unclear. CDR3 length equals 13 residues. The ends were cut back, 5 bases at V and 8 bases at J, with 15 bases in the middle. Germline lookup yields CDR1 SEHNR and CDR2 FQNEAQ (reference sequence). CDR3 sequence: CASSRVTSTGYTF. As DNA, the CDR3 is TGTGCCAGCAGCCGGGTGACCTCGACGGGCTACACCTTC.

The V call is TRBV20-1, the J call TRBJ1-4; 8 bases are shared with TRBD1. The CDR3 has 16 amino acids. The ends lost 5 bases at V and 7 bases at J; junction bases unmatched: 15. From germline, CDR1 is DFQATT and CDR2 SNEGSKA (reference sequence). This CDR3 reads CSAGLPTRDRSEKLFF. DNA of the CDR3: TGCAGTGCTGGACTCCCCACGAGGGACAGGAGTGAAAAACTGTTTTTT.

This chain connects TRBV6-1 to TRBJ1-1; D ambiguous. Deletions cut 8 bases from V and 0 bases from J, with 10 bases between. CDR1 and CDR2 from the germline V gene are MNHNS and SASEGT. The CDR3 is 13 residues long. The DNA for the CDR3 is TGTGCCAGCGGCAGAAAAATGAACACTGAAGCTTTCTTT. Its protein product is CASGRKMNTEAFF.

This clonotype came up once. The chain employs TRBV6-5 and TRBJ1-2, with D hard to call. V was shortened by 6 bases and J by 4 bases, with 15 bases between the two germline ends. CDR3 length equals 14 residues. Per germline, CDR1 MNHEY and CDR2 SVGAGI. The CDR3 loop is CASSPPGRSYGYTF. The CDR3 DNA follows: TGTGCCAGCAGCCCTCCTGGACGGTCCTATGGCTACACCTTC.

The CDR3 loop reads CASSLGAGTADSPLHF. CDR3 DNA: TGTGCCAGCAGCTTAGGGGCCGGGACGGCAGATTCACCCCTCCACTTT. The rearrangement joins TRBV13 to TRBJ1-6, with a possible D match to TRBD1 (5 bases). Germline lookup yields CDR1 PRHDT and CDR2 FYEKMQ (reference sequence). This CDR3 comprises 16 residues. The ends were cut back, 0 bases at V and 8 bases at J, with 14 bases in the middle.